This T cell receptor (beta chain) stems from a study of blood T cell repertoires in COVID-19. About the research overall: Collection of acute and convalescent COVID-19 samples took place in the United States, Italy and Spain.

Libraries were prepared by immunoSEQ multiplex PCR; TCRdb keeps only in-frame clonotypes and omits some of them. The data hold fewer than 25,000 clones, with around 89% observed a single time. With V trimmed by 4 bases and J by 1 base, 3 bases remained unmatched. This CDR3 region has 14 residues. CDR1 is SGHRS and CDR2 is YFSETQ in the germline V gene. Sequencing was carried out using peripheral blood. The receptor was isolated from a human donor in a cohort sampled during active COVID-19. The V call is TRBV5-1, the J call TRBJ2-3, with TRBD2 identical over 7 bases. This CDR3 is CASSPAGGTDTQYF. The DNA of the CDR3 is TGCGCCAGCAGCCCTGCGGGGGGCACAGATACGCAGTATTTT.